This TCR beta chain was obtained from a study of cytomegalovirus exposure and HLA in healthy donors. Likely unrecorded immune exposures existed in these nominally healthy donors. Study conclusions and caveats: Most TCR sequences were rare, but some public TCRs occurred in many donors. It was reportedly the case that the classifier diagnosed cytomegalovirus status with high specificity and sensitivity.

This PCR relied on a set of 60 Vbeta primers and 13 Jbeta primers. Assay: immunoSEQ multiplex PCR; the TCRdb copy retains only in-frame clones and omits some. The table includes 77,000 or so clones, about 78% detected once. Trimming cost V 3 bases and J 0 bases, with 11 bases left between them. CDR3 length: 15 residues. Germline-derived CDR1 and CDR2 are ENHRY and SYGVKD. As for this clone: Its antigen is unknown.

This sequence joins TRBV10-3 and TRBJ2-5, with D perhaps TRBD2 (5 bases). This TCR was sampled from a man in his forties in good health and CMV-seronegative. Material for sequencing was PBMCs. The CDR3 protein is CAISDGSQYQETQYF. The CDR3 region has the DNA TGTGCCATCAGTGATGGGAGCCAGTACCAAGAGACCCAGTACTTC.